The clone carrying this T cell receptor (beta chain) was seen a handful of times. As yet, its antigen is unknown. cDNA synthesis used the whole RNA isolate, giving expressed TCRB sequences. TCRdb's copy holds only in-frame clones and misses some; the assay was immunoSEQ multiplex PCR. This sample has 970,000 or so clones, with roughly a sixth found just once. The record originates from a study of beta chain features in type 1 diabetes. The study's findings and limits: Cells with high TCR expression could be over-represented by cDNA sequencing. VDJ junctions in type 1 diabetes patients carried more deletions and fewer insertions. Shorter TCRB CDR3s, moderately but significantly so, marked every one of the four CD4+ subsets in Type 1 diabetes patients.

The receptor's source is a woman between 18 and 29 years old in good health. Sequencing was carried out using naive CD4+ T cells from blood.

The DNA of the CDR3 is TGTGCCAGCAGCAAAGCTTGGGACAGATGGACTAACACTGAAGCTTTCTTT. Translated, it gives CASSKAWDRWTNTEAFF. V gene TRBV21-1 combines with J gene TRBJ1-1; TRBD1 is the table's D call and was not checked against the DNA. TRBV21-1 has pseudogene status. The CDR3 is 17 residues long.